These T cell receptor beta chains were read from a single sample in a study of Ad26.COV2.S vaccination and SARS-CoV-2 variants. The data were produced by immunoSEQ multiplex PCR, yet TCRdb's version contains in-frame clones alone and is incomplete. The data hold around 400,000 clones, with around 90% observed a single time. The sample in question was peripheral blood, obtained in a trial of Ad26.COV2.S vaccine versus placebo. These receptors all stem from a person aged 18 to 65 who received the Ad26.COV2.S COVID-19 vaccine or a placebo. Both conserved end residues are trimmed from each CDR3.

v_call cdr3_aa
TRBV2 ASSEGVARYT
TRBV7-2 ASKEGPNTGELF
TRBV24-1 ATSAADRQETQY
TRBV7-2 ASTLTGARGEKLF
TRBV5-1 ASSSHTEGAGYTGELF
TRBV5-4 ASSFSGRVADTQY
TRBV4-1 ASSQDPRGGANTGELF
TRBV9 ASSVSGGNTGELF
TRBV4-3 ASSQEWGEGSEETQY
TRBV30 AWSPRTSGRYEQY
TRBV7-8 ASSVRQGTEAF
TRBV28 ASSRPGRSYEQY
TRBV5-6 ASSLQGPTGELF
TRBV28 ASSSTGVLGGTQY
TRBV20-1 SARPGETQY
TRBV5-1 ASSFAGNNEKLF
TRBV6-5 ASNAAGGNSPLH
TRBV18 ASSPMDMSYEQY
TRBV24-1 ATSDPDRGTEAF
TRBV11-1 ASSKGRSHFLH
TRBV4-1 ASSQSASGLYEQY
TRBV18 ASSLPDRGLNGYT
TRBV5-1 ASSQDYEQY
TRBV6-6 ASSLDSHNEQF
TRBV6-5 ASSYSTGNEQF
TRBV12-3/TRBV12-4 ASSPRSGELF
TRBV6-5 ASRNAGATEAF
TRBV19 ASSSGGTSGKDTQY
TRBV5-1 ASSLGGQTNYGYT
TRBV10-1 ASRGGFWREGPYEQY
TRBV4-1 ASSQVGQGAAGGELF
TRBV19 ASSMAAGGYQETQY
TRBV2 ASRPGQVGNTIY
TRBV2 ARLGMSYGYT
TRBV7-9 ASSFGIGTSGSGETQY
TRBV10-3 AISQTGESNQPQH
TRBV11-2 ASRGKEGNTQY
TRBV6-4 ASTPKGVAHTNEQF
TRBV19 ASSLREVRDTEAF
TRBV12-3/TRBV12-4 ASSLGITGEQY